This T cell receptor beta chain emerged from a study of blood T cell repertoires in COVID-19. Background on the study: Donors in the United States, Italy and Spain gave samples during acute or convalescent COVID-19. Sample material is recorded as cDNA or gDNA derived from T cells, B-cell-depleted T cells, or PBMCs.

In the source study's methods: Nucleated cell counts were estimated from reference gene primer amplification. TCRdb's copy holds only in-frame clones and misses some; the assay was immunoSEQ multiplex PCR. That table is the source of V, J and clone size, and D and trimming were worked out from the DNA. The repertoire holds a few hundred thousand clones, with about nine tenths as singletons. Germline assignment: CDR1 KGHSH and CDR2 LQKENI. This CDR3 has 15 residues. The junction had 9 bases not matched to a gene; V was cut back by 3 bases and J by 7 bases. Recruited during active infection, patients (from Seattle) were subsequently followed longitudinally.

The chain couples TRBV18 to TRBJ2-7; 10 nucleotides line up with TRBD2. The clonotype originates from a woman between 25 and 40 years old with COVID-19, enrolled during active disease. The sequenced material came from peripheral blood. DNA for the CDR3: TGTGCCAGCTCACCGGGGAGCGGGGGGGCAGAGGAGCAGTACTTC. Translating gives CASSPGSGGAEEQYF.